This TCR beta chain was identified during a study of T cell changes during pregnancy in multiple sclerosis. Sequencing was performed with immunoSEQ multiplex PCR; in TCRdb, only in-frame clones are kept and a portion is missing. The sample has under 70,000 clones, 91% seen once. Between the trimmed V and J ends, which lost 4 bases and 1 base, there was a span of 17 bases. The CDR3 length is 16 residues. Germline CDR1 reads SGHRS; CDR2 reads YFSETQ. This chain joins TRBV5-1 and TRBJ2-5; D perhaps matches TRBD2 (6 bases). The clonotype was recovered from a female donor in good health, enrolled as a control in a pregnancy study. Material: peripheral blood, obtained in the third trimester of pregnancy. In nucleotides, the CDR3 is TGCGCCAGCAGCCTCGTGGGGCGGGGTGGCCAAGAGACCCAGTACTTC. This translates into CASSLVGRGGQETQYF.